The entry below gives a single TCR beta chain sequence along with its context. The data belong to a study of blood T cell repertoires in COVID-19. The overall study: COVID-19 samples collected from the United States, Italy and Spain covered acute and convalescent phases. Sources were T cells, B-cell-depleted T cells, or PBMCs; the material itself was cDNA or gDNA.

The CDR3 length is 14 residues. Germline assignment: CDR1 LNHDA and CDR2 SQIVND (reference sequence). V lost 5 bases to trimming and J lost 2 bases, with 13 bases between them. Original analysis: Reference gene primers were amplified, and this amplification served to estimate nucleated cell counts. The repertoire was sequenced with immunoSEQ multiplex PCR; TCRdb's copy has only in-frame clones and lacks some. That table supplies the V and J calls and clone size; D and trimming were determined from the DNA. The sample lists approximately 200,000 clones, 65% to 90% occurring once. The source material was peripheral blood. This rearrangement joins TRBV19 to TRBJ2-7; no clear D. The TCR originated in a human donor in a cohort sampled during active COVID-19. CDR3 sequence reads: CASSVHSSTYEQYF. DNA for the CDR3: TGTGCCAGTAGTGTACACAGCAGCACCTACGAGCAGTACTTC.